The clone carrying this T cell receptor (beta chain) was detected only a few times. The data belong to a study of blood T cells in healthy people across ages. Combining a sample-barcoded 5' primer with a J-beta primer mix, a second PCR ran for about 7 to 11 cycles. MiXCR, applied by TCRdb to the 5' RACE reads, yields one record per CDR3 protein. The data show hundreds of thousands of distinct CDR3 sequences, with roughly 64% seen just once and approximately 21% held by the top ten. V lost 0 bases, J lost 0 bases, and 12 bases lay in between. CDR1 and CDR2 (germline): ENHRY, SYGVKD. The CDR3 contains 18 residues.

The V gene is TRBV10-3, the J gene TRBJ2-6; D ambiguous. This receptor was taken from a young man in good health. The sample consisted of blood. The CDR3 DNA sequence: TGTGCCATCAGTGAGTCGACTCGCAGCCTCTCTGGGGCCAACGTCCTGACTTTC. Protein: CAISESTRSLSGANVLTF.